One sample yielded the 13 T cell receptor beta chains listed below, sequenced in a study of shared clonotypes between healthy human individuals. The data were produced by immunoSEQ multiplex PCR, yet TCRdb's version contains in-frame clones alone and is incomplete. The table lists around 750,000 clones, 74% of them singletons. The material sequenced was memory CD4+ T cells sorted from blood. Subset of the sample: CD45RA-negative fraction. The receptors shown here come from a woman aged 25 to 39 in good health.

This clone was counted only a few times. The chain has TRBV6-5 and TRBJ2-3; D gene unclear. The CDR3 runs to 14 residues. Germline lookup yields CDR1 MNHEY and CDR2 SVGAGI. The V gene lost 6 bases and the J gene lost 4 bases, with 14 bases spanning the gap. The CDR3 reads CASRRTDRPDTQYF. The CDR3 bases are TGTGCCAGCAGGAGGACGGATCGACCAGATACGCAGTATTTT.

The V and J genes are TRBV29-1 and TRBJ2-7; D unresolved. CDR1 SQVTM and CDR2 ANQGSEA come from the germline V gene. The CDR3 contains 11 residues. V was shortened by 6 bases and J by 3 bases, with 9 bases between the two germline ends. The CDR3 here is CSVWKGYEQYF. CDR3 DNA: TGCAGCGTCTGGAAGGGCTACGAGCAGTACTTC.

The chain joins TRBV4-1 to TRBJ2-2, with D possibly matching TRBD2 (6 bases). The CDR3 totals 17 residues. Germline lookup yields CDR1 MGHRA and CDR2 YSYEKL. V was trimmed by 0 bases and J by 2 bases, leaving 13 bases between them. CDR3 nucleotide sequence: TGCGCCAGCAGCCAAGATGGGTGGGAGGCAAACACCGGGGAGCTGTTTTTT. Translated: CASSQDGWEANTGELFF.

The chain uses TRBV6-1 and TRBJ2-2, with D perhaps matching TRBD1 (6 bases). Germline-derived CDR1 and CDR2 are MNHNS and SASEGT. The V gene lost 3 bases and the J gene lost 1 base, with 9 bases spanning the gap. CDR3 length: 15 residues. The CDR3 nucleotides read TGTGCCAGCAGTGACCGAGGGGGGAACACCGGGGAGCTGTTTTTT. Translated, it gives CASSDRGGNTGELFF.

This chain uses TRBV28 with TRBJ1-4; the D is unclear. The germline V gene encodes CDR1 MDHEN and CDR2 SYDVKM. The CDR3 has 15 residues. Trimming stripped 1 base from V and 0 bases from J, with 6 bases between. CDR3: CASSLFLPTNEKLFF. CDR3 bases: TGTGCCAGCAGTTTATTCCTCCCAACTAATGAAAAACTGTTTTTT.

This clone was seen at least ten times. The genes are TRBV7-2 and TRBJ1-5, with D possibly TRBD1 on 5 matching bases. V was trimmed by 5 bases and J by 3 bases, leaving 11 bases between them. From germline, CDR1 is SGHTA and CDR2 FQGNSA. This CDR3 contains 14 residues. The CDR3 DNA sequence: TGTGCCAGCAGCCCGGGGCCGAACAATCAGCCCCAGCATTTT. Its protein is CASSPGPNNQPQHF.

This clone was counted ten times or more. The CDR3 DNA is TGTGCCAGTAGTGACGAGGGGGCAACTAATGAAAAACTGTTTTTT. It is translated as CASSDEGATNEKLFF. The J gene is TRBJ1-4, the V gene TRBV19; D perhaps matches TRBD1 (6 bases). This CDR3 spans 15 amino acids. Trimming removed 5 bases at V and 0 bases at J, with 10 bases between. Germline values: CDR1 LNHDA, CDR2 SQIVND (reference sequence).

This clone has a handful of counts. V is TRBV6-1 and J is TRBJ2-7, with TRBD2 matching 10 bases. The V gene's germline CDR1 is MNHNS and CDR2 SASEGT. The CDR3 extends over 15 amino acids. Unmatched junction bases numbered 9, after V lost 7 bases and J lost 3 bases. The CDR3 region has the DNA TGTGCCAGCACATCAAAAGCGGGAGGGAGCTACGAGCAGTACTTC. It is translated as CASTSKAGGSYEQYF.

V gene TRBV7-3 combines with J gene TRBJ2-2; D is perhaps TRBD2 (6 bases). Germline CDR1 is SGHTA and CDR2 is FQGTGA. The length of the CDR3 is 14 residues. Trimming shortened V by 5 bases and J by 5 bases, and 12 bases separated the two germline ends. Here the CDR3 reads CASSPGLFTGELFF. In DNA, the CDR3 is TGTGCCAGCAGCCCGGGACTCTTTACCGGGGAGCTGTTTTTT.

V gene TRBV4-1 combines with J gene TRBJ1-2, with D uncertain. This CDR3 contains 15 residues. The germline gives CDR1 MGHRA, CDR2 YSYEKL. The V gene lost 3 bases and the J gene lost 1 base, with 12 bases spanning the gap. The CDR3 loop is CASSQVNSLNYGYTF. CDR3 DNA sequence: TGCGCCAGCAGCCAGGTTAACAGCCTTAACTATGGCTACACCTTC.

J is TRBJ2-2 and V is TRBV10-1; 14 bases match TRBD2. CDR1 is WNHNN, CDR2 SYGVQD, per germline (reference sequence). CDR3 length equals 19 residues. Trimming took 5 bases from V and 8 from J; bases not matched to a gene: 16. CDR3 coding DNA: TGCGCCAGCAGTCCTAGGGGACTAGCGGGAGCTGGGGCGCCGGGGGAGCTGTTTTTT. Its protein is CASSPRGLAGAGAPGELFF.

The CDR3 region has the DNA TGTGCCAGCAGTTACTCCCGGACCGCTGGCACTGAAGCTTTCTTT. Its protein product is CASSYSRTAGTEAFF. The chain uses TRBV6-5 and TRBJ1-1; no definite D call. The CDR3 contains 15 residues. Trimming stripped 0 bases from V and 4 bases from J, with 12 bases between. CDR1 and CDR2 (germline): MNHEY, SVGAGI.

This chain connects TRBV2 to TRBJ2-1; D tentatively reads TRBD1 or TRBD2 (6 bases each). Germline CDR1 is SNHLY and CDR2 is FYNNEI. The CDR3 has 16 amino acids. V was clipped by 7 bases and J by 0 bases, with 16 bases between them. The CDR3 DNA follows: TGTGCCAGCATGACTCGGGGGCCGAGCTCCTACAATGAGCAGTTCTTC. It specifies CASMTRGPSSYNEQFF. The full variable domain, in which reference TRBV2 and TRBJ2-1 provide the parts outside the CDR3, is EPEVTQTPSHQVTQMGQEVILRCVPISNHLYFYWYRQILGQKVEFLVSFYNNEISEKSEIFDDQFSVERPDGSNFTLKIRSTKLEDSAMYFCASMTRGPSSYNEQFFGPGTRLTVL.